These T cell receptor beta chains were read from a single sample in a study of monozygotic twins with inflammatory bowel disease. One entry per CDR3 protein, without DNA, is what TCRdb gives after re-calling the 5' RACE reads. The data show about 440,000 distinct CDR3 sequences, and the top ten clones hold about 2.2%. Sample: blood. These receptors originate from a human donor with ulcerative colitis or Crohn's disease, or a healthy co-twin of an affected twin (not recorded which). Both conserved end residues are part of each CDR3. Each record gives: CDR3 protein, J gene, V gene.

CASSLTGSTGYSPLHF	TRBJ1-6	TRBV19
CSARRDGGNTIYF	TRBJ1-3	TRBV20-1
CASSVDGWPGAGELFF	TRBJ2-2	TRBV9
CASSPGTGVGREQYF	TRBJ2-7	TRBV18
CASTPEGRIYGYTF	TRBJ1-2	TRBV6-2/TRBV6-3
CASTFLGPTGGRIGYGYTF	TRBJ1-2	TRBV11-2
CSAKLPYYEQYF	TRBJ2-7	TRBV20-1
CSAASGSSSSYNEQFF	TRBJ2-1	TRBV20-1
CASSAGTSGGLTDTQYF	TRBJ2-3	TRBV5-1
CASSPPDRRGRRDEQFF	TRBJ2-1	TRBV18
CASSANSLEQFF	TRBJ2-1	TRBV7-3
CASSQQGYSGNTIYF	TRBJ1-3	TRBV3-1
CASSAQPWSTDAYNEQFF	TRBJ2-1	TRBV7-3
CASSSSGGDNEQFF	TRBJ2-1	TRBV5-1
CASSIIQTYGYTF	TRBJ1-2	TRBV19
CASSFKVGSGANVLTF	TRBJ2-6	TRBV6-5
CASSYSTGSNEQFF	TRBJ2-1	TRBV6-5
CASSQDGLKAPEAFF	TRBJ1-1	TRBV4-2
CASSRGTGGTSPLHF	TRBJ1-6	TRBV28
CASRQQGTTEAFF	TRBJ1-1	TRBV12-3/TRBV12-4
CASSPPSSGSINEQFF	TRBJ2-1	TRBV6-2/TRBV6-3
CASSLSVSGPLF	TRBJ2-5	TRBV28
CASSLFRGEADPTEQYF	TRBJ2-7	TRBV5-1
CASSLVASPDTQYF	TRBJ2-3	TRBV5-6
CSVLPGEKLFF	TRBJ1-4	TRBV29-1
CASSSTVMELFF	TRBJ1-4	TRBV6-5
CASGQVDYEQYF	TRBJ2-7	TRBV3-1
CASSPRDRDYEQYF	TRBJ2-7	TRBV7-9
CASSLTASQEAFF	TRBJ1-1	TRBV27
CASTPRGKGGYTF	TRBJ1-2	TRBV6-5
CASSLAGQVRQPQHF	TRBJ1-5	TRBV5-5
CASSLEVSIYNEQFF	TRBJ2-1	TRBV7-6
CASSRRGQGVHEQYF	TRBJ2-7	TRBV5-6
CSVVGPQGQKLFF	TRBJ1-4	TRBV20-1
CASTRPGQGAPGELFF	TRBJ2-2	TRBV12-3/TRBV12-4
CATSRDPGSPRTEAFF	TRBJ1-1	TRBV15
CASSLFGNANTGELFF	TRBJ2-2	TRBV7-2
CASSYSGVGANVLTF	TRBJ2-6	TRBV6-5
CASSLQGISEQYF	TRBJ2-7	TRBV5-1
CSASRSSGRNYNEQFF	TRBJ2-1	TRBV20-1
CASSLATTGETQYF	TRBJ2-5	TRBV5-6
CSASNGASGLTDTQYF	TRBJ2-3	TRBV20-1
CASSQDGQGEIIQYF	TRBJ2-4	TRBV4-2
CASSLGQGAWEQFF	TRBJ2-1	TRBV27
CATSRDRDTQYF	TRBJ2-3	TRBV15
CASSVDGYGYTF	TRBJ1-2	TRBV9